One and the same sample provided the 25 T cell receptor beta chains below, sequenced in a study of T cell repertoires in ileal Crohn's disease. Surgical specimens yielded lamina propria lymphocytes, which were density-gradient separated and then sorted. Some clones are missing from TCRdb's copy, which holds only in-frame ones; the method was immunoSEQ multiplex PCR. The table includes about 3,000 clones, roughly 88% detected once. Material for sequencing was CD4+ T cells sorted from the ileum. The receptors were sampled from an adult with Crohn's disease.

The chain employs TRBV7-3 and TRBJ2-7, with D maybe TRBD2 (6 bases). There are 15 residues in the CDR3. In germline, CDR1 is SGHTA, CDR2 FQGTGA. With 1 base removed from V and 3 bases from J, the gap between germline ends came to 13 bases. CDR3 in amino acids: CASSLSGGTLYEQYF. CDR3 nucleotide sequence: TGTGCCAGCAGCTTAAGTGGGGGGACCCTCTACGAGCAGTACTTC.

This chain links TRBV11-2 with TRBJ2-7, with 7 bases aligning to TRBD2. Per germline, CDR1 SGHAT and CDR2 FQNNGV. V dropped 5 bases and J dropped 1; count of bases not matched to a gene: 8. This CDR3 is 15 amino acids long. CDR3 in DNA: TGTGCCAGCAGCCCTAACGTGGGGGGGTCCTACGAGCAGTACTTC. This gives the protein CASSPNVGGSYEQYF.

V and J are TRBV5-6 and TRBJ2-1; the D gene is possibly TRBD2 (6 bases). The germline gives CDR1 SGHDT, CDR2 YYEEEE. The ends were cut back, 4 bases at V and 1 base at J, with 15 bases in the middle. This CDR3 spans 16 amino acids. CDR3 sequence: CASSPGLSPSYNEQFF. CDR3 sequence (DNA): TGTGCCAGCAGCCCCGGACTATCCCCTTCCTACAATGAGCAGTTCTTC.

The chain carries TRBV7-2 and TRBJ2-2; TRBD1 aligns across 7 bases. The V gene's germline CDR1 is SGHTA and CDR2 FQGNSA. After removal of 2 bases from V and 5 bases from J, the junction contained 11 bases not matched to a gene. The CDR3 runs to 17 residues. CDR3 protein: CASSLIPPGQLTGELFF. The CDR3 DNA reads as TGTGCCAGCAGCTTAATTCCCCCGGGACAGCTAACCGGGGAGCTGTTTTTT.

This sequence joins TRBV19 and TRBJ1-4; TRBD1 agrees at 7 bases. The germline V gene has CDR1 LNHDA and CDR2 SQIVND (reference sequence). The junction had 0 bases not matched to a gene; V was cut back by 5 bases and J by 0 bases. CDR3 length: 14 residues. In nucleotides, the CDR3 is TGTGCCAGTAGTGGGACAGCAACTAATGAAAAACTGTTTTTT. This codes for CASSGTATNEKLFF.

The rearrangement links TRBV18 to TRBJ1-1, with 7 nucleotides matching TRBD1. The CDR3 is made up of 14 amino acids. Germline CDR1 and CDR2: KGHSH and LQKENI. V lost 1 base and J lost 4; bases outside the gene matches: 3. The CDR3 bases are TGTGCCAGCTCACCACAGGGGGCAGGCACTGAAGCTTTCTTT. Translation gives CASSPQGAGTEAFF.

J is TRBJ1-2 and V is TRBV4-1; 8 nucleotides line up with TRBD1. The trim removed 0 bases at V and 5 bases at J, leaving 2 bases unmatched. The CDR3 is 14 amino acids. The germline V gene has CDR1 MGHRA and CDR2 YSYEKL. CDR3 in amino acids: CASSQEDRVYGYTF. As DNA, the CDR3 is TGCGCCAGCAGCCAAGAGGACAGGGTATATGGCTACACCTTC.

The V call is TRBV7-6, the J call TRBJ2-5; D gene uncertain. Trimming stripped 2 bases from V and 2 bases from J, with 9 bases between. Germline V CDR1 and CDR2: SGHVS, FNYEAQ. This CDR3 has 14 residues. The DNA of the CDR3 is TGTGCCAGCAGCTTAACTTCGAGACAAGAGACCCAGTACTTC. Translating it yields CASSLTSRQETQYF.

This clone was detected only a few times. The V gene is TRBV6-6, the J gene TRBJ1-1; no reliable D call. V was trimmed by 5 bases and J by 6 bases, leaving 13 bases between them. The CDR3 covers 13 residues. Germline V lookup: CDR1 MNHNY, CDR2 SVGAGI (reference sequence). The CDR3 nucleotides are TGTGCCAGCAGTCCAACTAGTAGGGCTGAAGCTTTCTTT. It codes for CASSPTSRAEAFF.

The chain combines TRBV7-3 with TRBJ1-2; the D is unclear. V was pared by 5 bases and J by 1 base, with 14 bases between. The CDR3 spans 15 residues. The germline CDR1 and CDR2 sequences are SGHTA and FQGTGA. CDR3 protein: CASSPTPYGNYGYTF. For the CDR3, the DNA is TGTGCCAGCAGCCCAACCCCGTACGGTAACTATGGCTACACCTTC.

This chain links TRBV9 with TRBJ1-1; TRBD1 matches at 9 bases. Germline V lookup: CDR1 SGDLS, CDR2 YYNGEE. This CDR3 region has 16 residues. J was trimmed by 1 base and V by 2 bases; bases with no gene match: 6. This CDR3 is CASSVRTGVGNTEAFF. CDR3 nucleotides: TGTGCCAGCAGCGTCCGGACAGGGGTCGGGAACACTGAAGCTTTCTTT.

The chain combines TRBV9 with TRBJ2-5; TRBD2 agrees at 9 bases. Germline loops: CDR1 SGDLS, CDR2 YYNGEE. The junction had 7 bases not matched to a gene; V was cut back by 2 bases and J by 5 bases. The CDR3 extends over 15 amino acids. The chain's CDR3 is CASSVSSGSLETQYF. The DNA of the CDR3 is TGTGCCAGCAGCGTTAGTAGCGGGAGTCTGGAGACCCAGTACTTC.

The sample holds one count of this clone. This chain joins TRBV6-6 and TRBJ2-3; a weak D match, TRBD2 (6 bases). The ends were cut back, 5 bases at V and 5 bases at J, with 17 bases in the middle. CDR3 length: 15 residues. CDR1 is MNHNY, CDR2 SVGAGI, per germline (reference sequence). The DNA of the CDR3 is TGTGCCAGCAGTCTCGGGGGATCCCAGGGAGATACGCAGTATTTT. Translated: CASSLGGSQGDTQYF.

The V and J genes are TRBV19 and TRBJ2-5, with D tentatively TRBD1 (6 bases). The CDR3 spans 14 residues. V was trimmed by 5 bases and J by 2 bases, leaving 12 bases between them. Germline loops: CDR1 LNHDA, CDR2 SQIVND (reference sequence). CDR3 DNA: TGTGCCAGTAGTGGGGGCCGCAGACAAGAGACCCAGTACTTC. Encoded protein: CASSGGRRQETQYF. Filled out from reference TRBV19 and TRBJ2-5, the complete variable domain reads DGGITQSPKYLFRKEGQNVTLSCEQNLNHDAMYWYRQDPGQGLRLIYYSQIVNDFQKGDIAEGYSVSREKKESFPLTVTSAQKNPTAFYLCASSGGRRQETQYFGPGTRLLVL.

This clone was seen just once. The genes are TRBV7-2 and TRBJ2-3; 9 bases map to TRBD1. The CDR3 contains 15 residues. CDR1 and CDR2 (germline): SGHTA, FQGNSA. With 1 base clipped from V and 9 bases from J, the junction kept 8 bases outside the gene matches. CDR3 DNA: TGTGCCAGCAGCTTAGAGGTGACAGGGGGTTCAACGCAGTATTTT. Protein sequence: CASSLEVTGGSTQYF.

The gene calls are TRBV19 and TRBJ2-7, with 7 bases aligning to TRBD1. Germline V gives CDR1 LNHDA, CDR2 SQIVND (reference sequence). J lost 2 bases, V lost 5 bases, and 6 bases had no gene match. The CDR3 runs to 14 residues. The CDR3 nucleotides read TGTGCCAGTAGTCTGGGACAGTCCACCTACGAGCAGTACTTC. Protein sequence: CASSLGQSTYEQYF.

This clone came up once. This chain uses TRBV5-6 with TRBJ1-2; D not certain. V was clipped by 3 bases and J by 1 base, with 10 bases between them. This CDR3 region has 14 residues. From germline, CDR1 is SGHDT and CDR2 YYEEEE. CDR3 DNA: TGTGCCAGCAGCTCCAGAGGGCTTAACTATGGCTACACCTTC. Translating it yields CASSSRGLNYGYTF.

The CDR3 spells CASSVSRNNEQFF. For the CDR3, the DNA is TGTGCCAGCAGCGTTTCTAGGAACAATGAGCAGTTCTTC. The chain has TRBV7-3 and TRBJ2-1; no firm D call. The CDR3 runs to 13 residues. V lost 5 bases and J 5 bases, leaving 10 bases between the germline ends. The germline gives CDR1 SGHTA, CDR2 FQGTGA.

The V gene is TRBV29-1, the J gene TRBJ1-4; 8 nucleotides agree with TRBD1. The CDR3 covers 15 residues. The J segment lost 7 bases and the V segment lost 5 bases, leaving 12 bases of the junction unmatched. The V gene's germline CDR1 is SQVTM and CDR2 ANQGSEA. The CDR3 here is CSVFVGQGRGEKLFF. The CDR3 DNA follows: TGCAGCGTTTTTGTCGGACAGGGCAGGGGTGAAAAACTGTTTTTT. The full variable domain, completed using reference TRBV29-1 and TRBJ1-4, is SAVISQKPSRDICQRGTSLTIQCQVDSQVTMMFWYRQQPGQSLTLIATANQGSEATYESGFVIDKFPISRPNLTFSTLTVSNMSPEDSSIYLCSVFVGQGRGEKLFFGSGTQLSVL.

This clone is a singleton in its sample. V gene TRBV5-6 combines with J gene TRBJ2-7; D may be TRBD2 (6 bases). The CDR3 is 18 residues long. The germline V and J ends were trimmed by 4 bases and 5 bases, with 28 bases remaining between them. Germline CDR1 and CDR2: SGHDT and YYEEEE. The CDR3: CASSARGMGGTAINEQYF. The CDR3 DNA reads TGTGCCAGCAGCGCCCGGGGGATGGGGGGAACAGCGATAAACGAGCAGTACTTC. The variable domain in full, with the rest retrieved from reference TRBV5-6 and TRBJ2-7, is DAGVTQSPTHLIKTRGQQVTLRCSPKSGHDTVSWYQQALGQGPQFIFQYYEEEERQRGNFPDRFSGHQFPNYSSELNVNALLLGDSALYLCASSARGMGGTAINEQYFGPGTRLTVT.

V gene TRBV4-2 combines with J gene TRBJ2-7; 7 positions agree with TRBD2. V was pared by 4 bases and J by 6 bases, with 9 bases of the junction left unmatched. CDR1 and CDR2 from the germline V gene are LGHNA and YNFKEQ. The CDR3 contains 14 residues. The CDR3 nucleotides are TGTGCCAGCAGCCCCGGGGAGGGGTATTCCGAGCAGTACTTC. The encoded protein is CASSPGEGYSEQYF.

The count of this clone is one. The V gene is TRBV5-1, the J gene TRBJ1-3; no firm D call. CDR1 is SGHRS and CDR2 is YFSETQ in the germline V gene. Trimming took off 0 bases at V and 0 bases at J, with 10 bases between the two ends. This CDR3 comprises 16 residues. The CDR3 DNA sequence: TGCGCCAGCAGCTTGGAACGGGTATACTCTGGAAACACCATATATTTT. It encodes CASSLERVYSGNTIYF.

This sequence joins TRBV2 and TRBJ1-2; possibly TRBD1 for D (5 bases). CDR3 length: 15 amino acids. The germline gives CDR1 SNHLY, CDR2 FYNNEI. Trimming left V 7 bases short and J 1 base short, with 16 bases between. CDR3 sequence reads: CASTLDGGDNYGYTF. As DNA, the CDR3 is TGTGCCAGCACCCTGGACGGGGGGGATAACTATGGCTACACCTTC.

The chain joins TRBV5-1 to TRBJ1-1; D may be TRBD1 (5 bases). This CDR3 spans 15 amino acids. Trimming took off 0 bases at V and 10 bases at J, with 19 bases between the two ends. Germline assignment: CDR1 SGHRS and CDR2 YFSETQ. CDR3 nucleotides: TGCGCCAGCAGCTTGGTCCCCCCCAGCGACAGACGAGCTTTCTTT. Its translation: CASSLVPPSDRRAFF.

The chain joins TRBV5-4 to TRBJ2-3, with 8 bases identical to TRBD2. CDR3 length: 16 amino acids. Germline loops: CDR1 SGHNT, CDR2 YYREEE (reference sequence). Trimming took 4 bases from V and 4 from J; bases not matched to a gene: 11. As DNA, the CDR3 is TGTGCCAGCAGCCGCATGACTAGCGCCAGGGCAGATACGCAGTATTTT. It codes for CASSRMTSARADTQYF.